The subject of this entry is one TCR beta chain. Data came from immunoSEQ multiplex PCR; TCRdb stores just in-frame clones and leaves some out. Counted here are 30,000 or so clones, approximately 85% occurring once; the ten biggest clones make up 7% to 10%. The sample originates from a study of blood T cell repertoires in COVID-19. Study details: Sites in the United States, Italy and Spain provided acute and convalescent COVID-19 samples. PBMCs, B-cell-depleted T cells, or T cells provided the cDNA or gDNA that made up the material.

The CDR3 extends over 14 amino acids. From germline, CDR1 is LGHDT and CDR2 YNNKEL (reference sequence). Trimming removed 6 bases from V and 5 bases from J; junction bases left unmatched: 7. Sequencing was performed on peripheral blood. The sequence was obtained from an elderly man with active COVID-19. The chain uses TRBV3-1 (or the pseudogene TRBV3-2) and TRBJ1-1; the match to TRBD1 covers 9 bases. CDR3 amino acids: CASRVQGAGTEAFF. For the CDR3, the DNA is TGTGCCAGCAGGGTACAGGGGGCTGGGACTGAAGCTTTCTTT.